One sample yielded the 32 T cell receptor beta chains listed below, sequenced in a study of blood T cell repertoires in COVID-19. Here immunoSEQ multiplex PCR was the method, and the copy in TCRdb shows in-frame clones only, minus some. The sample contains about 210,000 clones, around 80% of which appear only once. Sequenced material: peripheral blood. The receptors were gathered from an older woman with COVID-19, enrolled during active disease.

The chain couples TRBV6-5 to TRBJ1-6; maybe TRBD1 (5 bases). Germline V gives CDR1 MNHEY, CDR2 SVGAGI. The CDR3 consists of 12 residues. V lost 11 bases and J 6 bases, leaving 11 bases between the germline ends. CDR3 sequence (DNA): TGTGCCTCTCGACAGACTAATTCACCCCTCCACTTT. Its protein product is CASRQTNSPLHF.

This clone was picked up one time. The chain recombines TRBV6-5 with TRBJ1-6, with 7 bases aligning to TRBD1. This CDR3 has 15 residues. Looked up from germline, CDR1 is MNHEY and CDR2 is SVGAGI. V lost 7 bases to trimming and J lost 10 bases; unmatched junction nucleotides: 13. The CDR3 DNA follows: TGTGCCAGCATCCAGGAGGGGGCAGTACGGTCACCCCTCCACTTT. Translated, it gives CASIQEGAVRSPLHF.

In this sample, this clone turned up a few times. V gene TRBV7-3 combines with J gene TRBJ2-5; D gene ambiguous. The CDR3 is 15 amino acids. The germline CDR1 and CDR2 sequences are SGHTA and FQGTGA. Trimming took 5 bases from V and 2 from J, leaving 15 bases between them. DNA for the CDR3: TGTGCCAGCAGCCCAACGGTCACTCGACAAGAGACCCAGTACTTC. It specifies CASSPTVTRQETQYF.

The genes are TRBV7-2 and TRBJ2-1, with D perhaps TRBD2 (5 bases). Germline CDR1 and CDR2: SGHTA and FQGNSA. CDR3 length: 17 amino acids. The V end lost 2 bases, the J end lost 4 bases, and 18 bases lay between the germline ends. The CDR3 here is CASSLRGTSGVYNEQFF. CDR3 in DNA: TGTGCCAGCAGCTTACGCGGTACAAGCGGAGTTTACAATGAGCAGTTCTTC.

The chain has TRBV27 and TRBJ1-1; TRBD1 matches at 8 bases. Trimming took 6 bases from V and 0 from J; bases not matched to a gene: 3. There are 14 residues in the CDR3. Germline CDR1 is MNHEY and CDR2 is SMNVEV (reference sequence). CDR3 nucleotides: TGTGCCAGCAGCCAGGGGGCACTGAACACTGAAGCTTTCTTT. Encoded protein: CASSQGALNTEAFF.

This clone has more than one count but fewer than ten. V is TRBV19 and J is TRBJ1-2; perhaps TRBD1 as D (6 bases). The CDR3 sequence is 13 residues long. Between the trimmed V and J ends, which lost 6 bases and 13 bases, there was a span of 21 bases. From germline, CDR1 is LNHDA and CDR2 SQIVND (reference sequence). CDR3 DNA sequence: TGTGCCAGTAGCCTAGGACAGCGTGGAACGGTCACCTTC. This codes for CASSLGQRGTVTF.

The chain is built from TRBV10-1 and TRBJ1-5, with 7 bases that match TRBD1. The junction had 12 bases not matched to a gene; V was cut back by 8 bases and J by 5 bases. The CDR3 consists of 15 residues. CDR1 and CDR2 (germline): WNHNN, SYGVQD (reference sequence). The CDR3 coding sequence is TGCGCCAGCCCACCGACAGGGCGGGTTGATCAGCCCCAGCATTTT. Amino acids: CASPPTGRVDQPQHF.

The CDR3 DNA reads TGTGCCAGCAGTGAAGCGTCACAGGGGAAAAACATTCAGTACTTC. Its translation is CASSEASQGKNIQYF. The chain is built from TRBV6-1 and TRBJ2-4, with 7 bases matching TRBD1. This CDR3 region has 15 residues. Germline loops: CDR1 MNHNS, CDR2 SASEGT. J was trimmed by 4 bases and V by 0 bases; bases with no gene match: 3.

This rearrangement joins TRBV28 to TRBJ2-7; a possible D gene is TRBD1 (6 bases). The CDR3 totals 18 residues. In germline, CDR1 is MDHEN, CDR2 SYDVKM. V gave up 1 base and J gave up 2 bases, with 21 bases separating them. The CDR3 is CASSLSLRGRPPTYEQYF. Written as DNA, the CDR3 is TGTGCCAGCAGTTTATCGCTCAGGGGCCGGCCCCCCACCTACGAGCAGTACTTC.

The chain carries TRBV28 and TRBJ1-2, with D perhaps TRBD1 (5 bases). The CDR3 extends over 13 amino acids. Germline CDR1 reads MDHEN; CDR2 reads SYDVKM. Trimming stripped 2 bases from V and 7 bases from J, with 11 bases between. CDR3 amino acids: CASSLGRDFGYTF. The CDR3 nucleotides are TGTGCCAGCAGTTTAGGGCGGGACTTTGGCTACACCTTC.

The chain joins TRBV15 to TRBJ1-1; perhaps TRBD1 as D (5 bases). Trimming pared 0 bases from V and 1 base from J, leaving 9 bases between. The CDR3 is 15 amino acids. Per germline, CDR1 LNHNV and CDR2 YYDKDF (reference sequence). CDR3 nucleotides: TGTGCCACCAGCAGAGATTTCGGGGGGAACACTGAAGCTTTCTTT. Translating it yields CATSRDFGGNTEAFF.

This clone showed up just once. This rearrangement joins TRBV5-4 to TRBJ2-7; D is ambiguous. CDR1 and CDR2 (germline): SGHNT, YYREEE (reference sequence). This CDR3 comprises 14 residues. Trimming removed 2 bases at V and 2 bases at J, with 11 bases between. This chain's CDR3 is CASSLRTGPYEQYF. As DNA, the CDR3 is TGTGCCAGCAGCTTAAGAACTGGGCCCTACGAGCAGTACTTC.

The chain joins TRBV5-4 to TRBJ2-7; the D gene is possibly TRBD2 (5 bases). The CDR3 spans 14 residues. Deletions cut 0 bases from V and 5 bases from J, with 12 bases between. Germline V gene data show CDR1 as SGHNT and CDR2 as YYREEE (reference sequence). CDR3 DNA: TGTGCCAGCAGCTTGGAAGCAACGAGGGACGAGCAGTACTTC. It translates to CASSLEATRDEQYF.

The chain has TRBV12-3 or TRBV12-4 and TRBJ1-2; unclear D gene. The CDR3 is made up of 11 amino acids. The germline V and J ends were trimmed by 1 base and 9 bases, with 6 bases remaining between them. CDR3 in DNA: TGTGCCAGCAGTTTAGGAGGCAGCTACACCTTC. It is translated as CASSLGGSYTF.

The V and J genes are TRBV27 and TRBJ2-1, with TRBD2 matching over 9 bases. Trimming took 4 bases from V and 0 from J; bases not matched to a gene: 10. CDR1 and CDR2 from the germline V gene are MNHEY and SMNVEV (reference sequence). This CDR3 has 18 residues. The CDR3, as DNA: TGTGCCAGCAGTTCATGGGGAGTAGCGGGAGTCTCCTACAATGAGCAGTTCTTC. Encoded protein: CASSSWGVAGVSYNEQFF.

The chain uses TRBV7-3 and TRBJ2-5, with 10 bases aligning to TRBD2. Per the germline V gene, CDR1 is SGHTA and CDR2 is FQGTGA. CDR3 length: 15 amino acids. Trimming removed 5 bases from V and 2 bases from J; junction bases left unmatched: 5. The CDR3 nucleotides read TGTGCCAGCAGCCAGGGAGCGGGAGGGCAAGAGACCCAGTACTTC. Its protein product is CASSQGAGGQETQYF.

This clone was recorded once. This chain links TRBV7-2 with TRBJ2-7; TRBD1 agrees at 7 bases. With V trimmed by 2 bases and J by 1 base, 14 bases remained unmatched. Looked up from germline, CDR1 is SGHTA and CDR2 is FQGNSA. The CDR3 length is 18 residues. The CDR3 spells CASSLRLNGYRGSYEQYF. DNA for the CDR3: TGTGCCAGCAGCTTACGGTTGAACGGGTACAGGGGTTCCTACGAGCAGTACTTC.

The rearrangement joins TRBV7-9 to TRBJ2-3, with 10 bases fitting TRBD2. This CDR3 region has 18 residues. Germline V gene lookup returns CDR1 SEHNR and CDR2 FQNEAQ (reference sequence). V shed 5 bases, J shed 0 bases, and the junction held 11 bases outside the gene matches. The CDR3, as DNA: TGTGCCAGCAGCCCACAGGCCTGGACTAGCGGTAGCACAGATACGCAGTATTTT. Translated: CASSPQAWTSGSTDTQYF.

This sequence joins TRBV7-3 and TRBJ2-7; D is possibly TRBD2 (6 bases). CDR1 and CDR2 (germline): SGHTA, FQGTGA. This CDR3 has 15 residues. The germline V and J ends were trimmed by 5 bases and 2 bases, with 16 bases remaining between them. The CDR3 sequence is CASSPGLPGPYEQYF. CDR3 bases: TGTGCCAGCAGCCCGGGACTCCCCGGGCCCTACGAGCAGTACTTC. The full variable domain, completed using reference TRBV7-3 and TRBJ2-7, is GAGVSQTPSNKVTEKGKYVELRCDPISGHTALYWYRQSLGQGPEFLIYFQGTGAADDSGLPNDRFFAVRPEGSVSTLKIQRTERGDSAVYLCASSPGLPGPYEQYFGPGTRLTVT.

The V call is TRBV19, the J call TRBJ2-5, with TRBD1 identical over 8 bases. CDR1 and CDR2 from the germline V gene are LNHDA and SQIVND (reference sequence). The CDR3 covers 14 residues. V gave up 3 bases and J gave up 4 bases; unmatched junction bases: 4. The CDR3 region has the DNA TGTGCCAGTAGTATGGACAGGGCGTCAGAGACCCAGTACTTC. It encodes CASSMDRASETQYF.

The V and J genes are TRBV11-2 and TRBJ1-2; 10 bases are shared with TRBD1. The CDR3 totals 16 residues. With 5 bases clipped from V and 4 bases from J, the junction kept 10 bases outside the gene matches. CDR1 SGHAT and CDR2 FQNNGV come from the germline V gene. The CDR3 DNA follows: TGTGCCAGCAGCATAGGACAGGGGGACTCCCGCTATGGCTACACCTTC. Translated: CASSIGQGDSRYGYTF.

The chain is built from TRBV28 and TRBJ2-5, with D possibly TRBD1 on 5 matching bases. The ends were cut back, 6 bases at V and 5 bases at J, with 19 bases in the middle. Germline assignment: CDR1 MDHEN and CDR2 SYDVKM. The CDR3 length is 15 residues. The CDR3 loop reads CASSPVGQGWETQYF. DNA for the CDR3: TGTGCCAGCAGCCCCGTCGGCCAGGGTTGGGAGACCCAGTACTTC. Based on the CDR3 plus reference TRBV28 and TRBJ2-5, the full variable domain is DVKVTQSSRYLVKRTGEKVFLECVQDMDHENMFWYRQDPGLGLRLIYFSYDVKMKEKGDIPEGYSVSREKKERFSLILESASTNQTSMYLCASSPVGQGWETQYFGPGTRLLVL.

This chain links TRBV5-4 with TRBJ2-2; 14 nucleotides align to TRBD2. Germline values: CDR1 SGHNT, CDR2 YYREEE (reference sequence). This CDR3 contains 16 residues. V lost 4 bases and J lost 5; bases outside the gene matches: 4. CDR3 coding DNA: TGTGCCAGCAGCCCTGGGACTAGCGGGAGTACCGGGGAGCTGTTTTTT. This codes for CASSPGTSGSTGELFF.

The gene calls are TRBV2 and TRBJ1-2; 7 nucleotides align to TRBD1. CDR1 is SNHLY and CDR2 is FYNNEI in the germline V gene. V was clipped by 2 bases and J by 1 base; unmatched bases: 7. CDR3 length: 16 amino acids. The CDR3 bases are TGTGCCAGCAGTGAAAGGGCAGGGGACAGTAACTATGGCTACACCTTC. Amino acids: CASSERAGDSNYGYTF.

The genes are TRBV15 and TRBJ2-7; no clear D. The germline V gene encodes CDR1 LNHNV and CDR2 YYDKDF (reference sequence). Trimming took 6 bases from V and 0 from J, leaving 9 bases between them. The CDR3 runs 13 residues. The CDR3 DNA is TGTGCCACCAGACCAGGTTACTCCTACGAGCAGTACTTC. Its protein is CATRPGYSYEQYF.

This clone has a single count. The chain is built from TRBV7-3 and TRBJ2-5; possibly TRBD2 for D (6 bases). Trimming took 2 bases from V and 5 from J, leaving 9 bases between them. From germline, CDR1 is SGHTA and CDR2 FQGTGA. CDR3 length: 13 amino acids. The CDR3: CASSLSGEETQYF. Here the CDR3 DNA reads TGTGCCAGCAGCTTATCGGGGGAGGAGACCCAGTACTTC. The variable domain in full, completed from reference TRBV7-3 and TRBJ2-5, reads GAGVSQTPSNKVTEKGKYVELRCDPISGHTALYWYRQSLGQGPEFLIYFQGTGAADDSGLPNDRFFAVRPEGSVSTLKIQRTERGDSAVYLCASSLSGEETQYFGPGTRLLVL.

This sequence joins TRBV5-1 and TRBJ2-3; 7 bases fit TRBD1. The V gene end was trimmed by 0 bases and the J gene end by 4 bases; junction bases not matched to a gene: 2. The CDR3 is 14 residues long. Germline V gives CDR1 SGHRS, CDR2 YFSETQ. In nucleotides, the CDR3 is TGCGCCAGCAGCTTGGGACAGGGATCAGATACGCAGTATTTT. It yields the protein CASSLGQGSDTQYF.

V is TRBV6-2 or TRBV6-3 and J is TRBJ1-3; D call uncertain. Germline assignment: CDR1 MNHEY and CDR2 SVGEGT. V was trimmed by 0 bases and J by 4 bases, leaving 13 bases between them. This CDR3 is built from 16 residues. CDR3 region: CASSYSKQGAGNTIYF. For the CDR3, the DNA is TGTGCCAGCAGTTACTCGAAACAAGGAGCGGGAAACACCATATATTTT.

The chain employs TRBV30 and TRBJ1-3, with D perhaps TRBD1 (5 bases). The germline V gene has CDR1 GTSNPN and CDR2 SVGIG (reference sequence). The CDR3 sequence is 13 residues long. Trimming cost V 7 bases and J 3 bases, with 13 bases left between them. The CDR3 region has the DNA TGTGCCTACGAATTGGGGGGTGGAAACACCATATATTTT. Translation gives CAYELGGGNTIYF.

The chain has TRBV9 and TRBJ1-3; 9 bases fit TRBD1. The germline V gene encodes CDR1 SGDLS and CDR2 YYNGEE. V lost 0 bases, J lost 8 bases, and 3 bases stayed unmatched. CDR3 length: 14 residues. CDR3 DNA: TGTGCCAGCAGCGTAGGGACAGGGGTTCACACCATATATTTT. As protein: CASSVGTGVHTIYF.

J is TRBJ2-7 and V is TRBV6-5; D is unclear. CDR1 is MNHEY and CDR2 is SVGAGI in the germline V gene. V lost 8 bases to trimming and J lost 3 bases, with 14 bases between them. This CDR3 has 13 amino acids. The CDR3 nucleotides read TGTGCCAGCGCCTTAGAGACAAGCTACGAGCAGTACGTC. Protein product: CASALETSYEQYV.

The chain combines TRBV6-2 or TRBV6-3 with TRBJ1-5; TRBD1 matches at 7 bases. Germline V CDR1 and CDR2: MNHEY, SVGEGT. The junction had 10 bases not matched to a gene; V was cut back by 4 bases and J by 7 bases. CDR3 length: 15 amino acids. CDR3 nucleotides: TGTGCCAGCAGTTTCATGCTAGGGACAGCCCAGCCCCAGCATTTT. It translates to CASSFMLGTAQPQHF.